The 23 T cell receptor beta chains below come from one sample, sequenced in a study of blood T cell repertoires in COVID-19. Some clones are missing from TCRdb's copy, which holds only in-frame ones; the method was immunoSEQ multiplex PCR. In the table there are 200,000 to 250,000 clones, around 90% of which are singletons. Material: peripheral blood. These receptors were taken from a man younger than 30 with active or convalescent COVID-19.

This rearrangement joins TRBV7-2 to TRBJ2-5; 7 bases line up with TRBD2. Germline CDR1 and CDR2: SGHTA and FQGNSA. This CDR3 contains 16 residues. V was pared by 5 bases and J by 5 bases, with 14 bases of the junction left unmatched. CDR3 in amino acids: CASSPHRSGTGETQYF. The CDR3, as DNA: TGTGCCAGCAGCCCTCACCGAAGCGGGACGGGGGAGACCCAGTACTTC.

The count of this clone is one. The chain carries TRBV11-3 and TRBJ2-7; 10 bases are a match to TRBD1. The J segment lost 3 bases and the V segment lost 3 bases, leaving 2 bases of the junction unmatched. Germline CDR1 SGHNT, CDR2 YENEEA. This CDR3 contains 14 residues. CDR3 coding DNA: TGTGCCAGCAGCTTGGGGACAGGGGTCTACGAGCAGTACTTC. It encodes CASSLGTGVYEQYF. The whole variable domain, remainder taken from reference TRBV11-3 and TRBJ2-7, is EAGVVQSPRYKIIEKKQPVAFWCNPISGHNTLYWYLQNLGQGPELLIRYENEEAVDDSQLPKDRFSAERLKGVDSTLKIQPAELGDSAVYLCASSLGTGVYEQYFGPGTRLTVT.

This chain connects TRBV28 to TRBJ2-3; 10 positions match TRBD1. This CDR3 comprises 15 residues. The ends lost 7 bases at V and 4 bases at J; junction bases unmatched: 8. From germline, CDR1 is MDHEN and CDR2 SYDVKM. For the CDR3, the DNA is TGTGCCAGCACCTCAGGACAGGGGGAGCCAGATACGCAGTATTTT. It is translated as CASTSGQGEPDTQYF.

V usage is TRBV27 and J usage is TRBJ1-5; D ambiguous. CDR1 and CDR2 (germline): MNHEY, SMNVEV (reference sequence). The CDR3 extends over 13 amino acids. The V end lost 3 bases, the J end lost 5 bases, and 8 bases lay between the germline ends. The CDR3 DNA reads as TGTGCCAGCAGTTTGACCGCGGATCAGCCCCAGCATTTT. Its protein product is CASSLTADQPQHF.

V and J are TRBV9 and TRBJ2-5; 10 nucleotides match TRBD2. The CDR3 is 20 residues long. Germline V CDR1 and CDR2: SGDLS, YYNGEE. The junction had 18 bases not matched to a gene; V was cut back by 3 bases and J by 1 base. DNA of the CDR3: TGTGCCAGCAGCGCCGGCCCTAGCGGGAGATTCTGGGTGGGCCAAGAGACCCAGTACTTC. Protein product: CASSAGPSGRFWVGQETQYF.

The chain recombines TRBV5-5 with TRBJ2-3; 12 bases fit TRBD2. With V trimmed by 2 bases and J by 5 bases, 18 bases remained unmatched. The CDR3 runs 20 residues. In germline, CDR1 is SGHKS, CDR2 YYEKEE (reference sequence). CDR3 DNA sequence: TGTGCCAGCAGCTTAACCCCTGGACTAGCGGGACCCCTAGACTTAGATACGCAGTATTTT. It is translated as CASSLTPGLAGPLDLDTQYF.

J is TRBJ2-3 and V is TRBV7-2; 10 bases align to TRBD2. The length of the CDR3 is 16 residues. J was trimmed by 14 bases and V by 5 bases; bases with no gene match: 19. CDR1 is SGHTA, CDR2 FQGNSA, per germline. The CDR3 region has the DNA TGTGCCAGCAGCAGGGGAACTAGCGGGAAAAGCGTTAGAGGGTATTTT. Protein product: CASSRGTSGKSVRGYF.

The chain recombines TRBV3-1 (or the pseudogene TRBV3-2) with TRBJ2-1; the D is unclear. The germline V gene has CDR1 LGHDT and CDR2 YNNKEL (reference sequence). The CDR3 extends over 15 amino acids. Trimming pared 5 bases from V and 7 bases from J, leaving 18 bases between. This chain's CDR3 is CASSSRRLGSNEQFF. The CDR3, as DNA: TGTGCCAGCAGCTCCCGTCGACTCGGAAGTAATGAGCAGTTCTTC.

This clone has only one observation. The chain employs TRBV18 and TRBJ2-4, with 9 bases aligning to TRBD1. J lost 9 bases, V lost 3 bases, and 6 bases had no gene match. Germline V CDR1 and CDR2: KGHSH, LQKENI. CDR3 length equals 14 residues. In DNA, the CDR3 is TGTGCCAGCTCACCCGGGACAGGGAGGGTCATTCAGTACTTC. Residues: CASSPGTGRVIQYF.

The sample holds many counts of this clone. This rearrangement joins TRBV19 to TRBJ1-5; tentative D call: TRBD1 (6 bases). From germline, CDR1 is LNHDA and CDR2 SQIVND (reference sequence). V lost 0 bases and J lost 7, with 13 bases in between. The CDR3 spans 15 residues. The CDR3 region has the DNA TGTGCCAGTAGTATAGACCTCGGGGGGCACCAGCCCCAGCATTTT. Translating it yields CASSIDLGGHQPQHF. The full variable domain, in which reference TRBV19 and TRBJ1-5 provide the parts outside the CDR3, is DGGITQSPKYLFRKEGQNVTLSCEQNLNHDAMYWYRQDPGQGLRLIYYSQIVNDFQKGDIAEGYSVSREKKESFPLTVTSAQKNPTAFYLCASSIDLGGHQPQHFGDGTRLSIL.

This chain uses TRBV19 with TRBJ2-1; unclear D gene. Deletions cut 6 bases from V and 10 bases from J, with 22 bases between. This CDR3 is built from 15 residues. Germline V lookup: CDR1 LNHDA, CDR2 SQIVND (reference sequence). As DNA, the CDR3 is TGTGCCAGTAGCGAGCCCCCGGTTCTAGTCGGGGAGCAGTTCTTC. Protein: CASSEPPVLVGEQFF. Full variable domain (remainder filled in from reference TRBV19 and TRBJ2-1): DGGITQSPKYLFRKEGQNVTLSCEQNLNHDAMYWYRQDPGQGLRLIYYSQIVNDFQKGDIAEGYSVSREKKESFPLTVTSAQKNPTAFYLCASSEPPVLVGEQFFGPGTRLTVL.

There are a few counts of this clone. The rearrangement links TRBV27 to TRBJ2-1; 12 positions agree with TRBD2. The length of the CDR3 is 16 residues. V lost 0 bases, J lost 3 bases, and 0 bases stayed unmatched. Germline V lookup: CDR1 MNHEY, CDR2 SMNVEV (reference sequence). The CDR3 sequence: CASSLSGLAGYNEQFF. CDR3 DNA sequence: TGTGCCAGCAGTTTATCGGGACTAGCGGGCTACAATGAGCAGTTCTTC.

The chain combines TRBV13 with TRBJ2-3, with TRBD1 matching over 9 bases. CDR1 is PRHDT and CDR2 is FYEKMQ in the germline V gene (reference sequence). V trimming: 5 bases; J trimming: 4 bases; junction bases outside the gene matches: 7. The CDR3 length is 15 residues. The DNA of the CDR3 is TGTGCCAGCAGCCTTCGAGACAGGGGGGCAGATACGCAGTATTTT. This sequence encodes CASSLRDRGADTQYF.

In nucleotides, the CDR3 is TGTGCCACAAGGGGGGGTTCCTACAATGAGCAGTTCTTC. It translates to CATRGGSYNEQFF. The V gene is TRBV6-5, the J gene TRBJ2-1; D is possibly TRBD2 (7 bases). Germline values: CDR1 MNHEY, CDR2 SVGAGI. Trimming removed 10 bases from V and 1 base from J, with 11 bases in between. The CDR3 runs 13 residues.

In its sample, this clone was seen a few times. The CDR3 nucleotides are TGTGCCAGCAGTTACGGTCCCAGATTCACTGAAGCTTTCTTT. This encodes CASSYGPRFTEAFF. The rearrangement joins TRBV6-5 to TRBJ1-1; D is unresolved. Trimming took off 2 bases at V and 4 bases at J, with 11 bases between the two ends. The CDR3 spans 14 residues. Germline lookup yields CDR1 MNHEY and CDR2 SVGAGI.

DNA of the CDR3: TGTGCCTGGAGCCAGACAGGGGGCAGGGAAAAACTGTTTTTT. This codes for CAWSQTGGREKLFF. The gene calls are TRBV30 and TRBJ1-4; 10 bases agree with TRBD1. Germline V CDR1 and CDR2: GTSNPN, SVGIG (reference sequence). Trimming removed 3 bases from V and 8 bases from J; junction bases left unmatched: 6. CDR3 length: 14 amino acids.

The chain links TRBV6-5 to TRBJ1-1; no clear D. The CDR3 has 15 residues. Germline loops: CDR1 MNHEY, CDR2 SVGAGI. Trimming took 6 bases from V and 5 from J, leaving 19 bases between them. CDR3 sequence (DNA): TGTGCCAGCAGAATTGTACTAGGGCTGGGGACTGAAGCTTTCTTT. Protein sequence: CASRIVLGLGTEAFF.

The rearrangement uses TRBV6-5 and TRBJ1-2; 10 bases are shared with TRBD1. The CDR3 totals 15 residues. The V segment lost 7 bases and the J segment 0 bases; nucleotides outside the gene matches: 5. Germline CDR1 and CDR2: MNHEY and SVGAGI. The CDR3 DNA is TGTGCCAGCAAGACAGGGGGCGCAGCTAACTATGGCTACACCTTC. Protein: CASKTGGAANYGYTF.

The rearrangement uses TRBV25-1 and TRBJ1-3, with 9 bases identical to TRBD1. Germline V CDR1 and CDR2: MGHDK, SYGVNS. V shed 3 bases, J shed 7 bases, and the junction held 7 bases outside the gene matches. CDR3 length: 15 amino acids. The CDR3 DNA reads as TGTGCCAGCAGTGACCTCGGGACAGGGTGGAACACCATATATTTT. Translating gives CASSDLGTGWNTIYF. Filled out from reference TRBV25-1 and TRBJ1-3, the complete variable domain reads EADIYQTPRYLVIGTGKKITLECSQTMGHDKMYWYQQDPGMELHLIHYSYGVNSTEKGDLSSESTVSRIRTEHFPLTLESARPSHTSQYLCASSDLGTGWNTIYFGEGSWLTVV.

V is TRBV6-7 and J is TRBJ1-2, with unresolved D. TRBV6-7 is placed among ORFs of uncertain function. This CDR3 has 15 amino acids. With 6 bases removed from V and 2 bases from J, the gap between germline ends came to 16 bases. CDR3 loop: CASSHARVGNYGYTF. CDR3 nucleotide sequence: TGTGCCAGCAGCCACGCCCGGGTTGGGAACTATGGCTACACCTTC.

The V gene is TRBV25-1, the J gene TRBJ1-2; D is perhaps TRBD1 (5 bases). In germline, CDR1 is MGHDK, CDR2 SYGVNS. The CDR3 sequence is 15 residues long. V lost 6 bases, J lost 2 bases, and 16 bases lay in between. Here the CDR3 DNA reads TGTGCCAGCAGCCCCCCCACAGGAACCAACTATGGCTACACCTTC. It translates to CASSPPTGTNYGYTF.

This clone was seen once. V usage is TRBV9 and J usage is TRBJ2-7; D might be TRBD2 (6 bases). V was shortened by 1 base and J by 0 bases, with 8 bases between the two germline ends. CDR3 length: 14 residues. The germline CDR1 and CDR2 sequences are SGDLS and YYNGEE. Here the CDR3 reads CASSVIGSSYEQYF. The CDR3 coding sequence is TGTGCCAGCAGCGTAATCGGGAGCTCCTACGAGCAGTACTTC.

The chain is built from TRBV14 and TRBJ2-2; TRBD1 aligns across 7 bases. This CDR3 has 14 residues. V was pared by 5 bases and J by 8 bases, with 8 bases of the junction left unmatched. From germline, CDR1 is SGHDN and CDR2 FVKESK. The CDR3 nucleotides are TGTGCCAGCAGCAGACAGGGTTTGATGGGGGAGCTGTTTTTT. This gives the protein CASSRQGLMGELFF.